This T cell receptor (beta chain) was identified in a study of cytomegalovirus exposure and HLA in healthy donors. Regarding this clone: Its cognate antigen is unknown.

Study-level points and caveats: Rarity marked most TCR sequences, yet some public TCRs occurred in many donors. According to a later analysis, most TCR beta chains associated with CMV appeared HLA-restricted. The authors judged a highly shared variant cluster likely a sequencing artifact.

13 Jbeta primers and 60 Vbeta primers were used for the PCR. TCRdb's copy holds only in-frame clones and misses some; the assay was immunoSEQ multiplex PCR. The data contain about 130,000 clones, approximately 82% of them seen just once; the ten biggest clones take up roughly 2.5%. The sequence came from a boy younger than 10 in good health and CMV-seronegative. The sequenced material came from PBMCs.

CDR3 DNA: TGTGCCAGAGAGCCCGGTGTGAACACTGAAGCTTTCTTT. Its protein product is CAREPGVNTEAFF. V gene TRBV19 combines with J gene TRBJ1-1; no definite D call. Trimming stripped 9 bases from V and 0 bases from J, with 11 bases between. The CDR3 runs to 13 residues. Per the germline V gene, CDR1 is LNHDA and CDR2 is SQIVND (reference sequence).